The 32 T cell receptor beta chains below all came from one sample that was sequenced in a study of blood T cell repertoires in COVID-19. Sequenced by immunoSEQ multiplex PCR; TCRdb stores in-frame clones only, minus some. In the table there are a few hundred thousand clones, over 70% of which are singletons. Material: peripheral blood. The receptors originated from a woman between 45 and 60 years old with acute or convalescent COVID-19.

The DNA of the CDR3 is TGCGCCAGCAGCTTGGAGACTAGCGGCCCCAATGAGCAGTTCTTC. Its translation is CASSLETSGPNEQFF. V usage is TRBV5-1 and J usage is TRBJ2-1; 9 nucleotides agree with TRBD2. This CDR3 has 15 residues. Germline V lookup: CDR1 SGHRS, CDR2 YFSETQ. V lost 0 bases, J lost 6 bases, and 4 bases stayed unmatched.

The V and J genes are TRBV5-1 and TRBJ1-1; 11 positions agree with TRBD1. CDR3 length equals 14 residues. Germline V gives CDR1 SGHRS, CDR2 YFSETQ. The J segment lost 4 bases and the V segment lost 4 bases, leaving 3 bases of the junction unmatched. In DNA form, the CDR3 reads TGCGCCAGCAGCCAAGGGACAGGGGGCACTGAAGCTTTCTTT. This encodes CASSQGTGGTEAFF.

As to this clone: Its ends do not fully match the called genes, so a read error is possible. The rearrangement joins TRBV18 to TRBJ1-2; D gene ambiguous. CDR1 and CDR2 (germline): KGHSH, LQKENI. The length of the CDR3 is 12 residues. DNA for the CDR3: TGTGCCAGCTCCCACCGTTCGATGGATGCACTATTC. Protein sequence: CASSHRSMDALF.

This rearrangement joins TRBV5-1 to TRBJ2-5, with 9 bases aligning to TRBD2. The CDR3 totals 18 residues. V was clipped by 0 bases and J by 4 bases; unmatched bases: 13. The V gene's germline CDR1 is SGHRS and CDR2 YFSETQ. The CDR3 here is CASSLGLQPGLAAETQYF. CDR3 DNA sequence: TGCGCCAGCAGCTTGGGACTCCAACCGGGACTAGCAGCAGAGACCCAGTACTTC.

J is TRBJ2-1 and V is TRBV9; the match to TRBD2 covers 8 bases. The length of the CDR3 is 15 residues. The germline gives CDR1 SGDLS, CDR2 YYNGEE. Trimming took 3 bases from V and 6 from J; bases not matched to a gene: 8. CDR3 bases: TGTGCCAGCAGCGGGGAAAAGCGGGAGATCAATGAGCAGTTCTTC. Amino acids: CASSGEKREINEQFF.

This clone showed up just once. The chain couples TRBV5-1 to TRBJ2-7; TRBD2 agrees at 9 bases. CDR3 size: 13 residues. V gave up 3 bases and J gave up 5 bases; unmatched junction bases: 3. Germline lookup yields CDR1 SGHRS and CDR2 YFSETQ. CDR3 in amino acids: CASSYGTSHEQYF. For the CDR3, the DNA is TGCGCCAGCAGCTACGGGACTAGCCACGAGCAGTACTTC.

The rearrangement links TRBV6-1 to TRBJ2-5, with a tentative D call TRBD2 (5 bases). Trimming pared 1 base from V and 5 bases from J, leaving 8 bases between. Looked up from germline, CDR1 is MNHNS and CDR2 is SASEGT. The CDR3 spans 13 residues. The CDR3 DNA reads TGTGCCAGCAGTGAAGGGGGAGTGGAGACCCAGTACTTC. This encodes CASSEGGVETQYF.

The chain joins TRBV19 to TRBJ1-2, with TRBD1 matching 7 bases. The CDR3 sequence is 13 residues long. The trim removed 3 bases at V and 4 bases at J, leaving 2 bases unmatched. The V gene's germline CDR1 is LNHDA and CDR2 SQIVND (reference sequence). The DNA for the CDR3 is TGTGCCAGTAGTATTCAGGGGGTCTATGGCTACACCTTC. Residues: CASSIQGVYGYTF.

This chain joins TRBV19 and TRBJ2-3, with 8 bases matching TRBD2. The V gene end was trimmed by 4 bases and the J gene end by 7 bases; junction bases not matched to a gene: 7. The CDR3 has 14 residues. CDR1 is LNHDA and CDR2 is SQIVND in the germline V gene (reference sequence). The CDR3 protein is CASSTGGVLNTQYF. CDR3 coding DNA: TGTGCCAGTAGTACGGGGGGGGTCCTAAATACGCAGTATTTT.

The chain employs TRBV6-5 and TRBJ1-6; D possibly corresponds to TRBD1 (6 bases). V was pared by 8 bases and J by 7 bases, with 15 bases between. CDR3 length: 14 amino acids. Germline V gene lookup returns CDR1 MNHEY and CDR2 SVGAGI. DNA for the CDR3: TGTGCCAGCGTACCAGGGGTGGGAAATTCACCCCTCCACTTT. Amino acid sequence: CASVPGVGNSPLHF.

V and J are TRBV28 and TRBJ1-1; TRBD1 aligns across 8 bases. The CDR3 consists of 15 residues. Trimming at V came to 5 bases and at J to 1 base, leaving 6 bases not matched to a gene. CDR1 and CDR2 (germline): MDHEN, SYDVKM. The CDR3 sequence is CASSLTGVRNTEAFF. The CDR3 DNA is TGTGCCAGCAGTCTGACAGGGGTCAGGAACACTGAAGCTTTCTTT.

In the case of this clone: The same CDR3 arises from other DNA sequences in this sample as well. This chain uses TRBV11-3 with TRBJ1-1; 9 bases map to TRBD1. The CDR3 contains 15 residues. Germline V gives CDR1 SGHNT, CDR2 YENEEA. J gave up 1 base and V 5 bases, and 5 bases lay outside the gene matches. The CDR3 DNA is TGTGCCAGCAGCCCCCAGGGACAGGGGAACACTGAAGCTTTCTTT. Its translation is CASSPQGQGNTEAFF.

The chain carries TRBV7-2 and TRBJ1-3, with 9 bases lining up with TRBD1. CDR1 is SGHTA, CDR2 FQGNSA, per germline. The V gene end was trimmed by 3 bases and the J gene end by 8 bases; junction bases not matched to a gene: 5. The CDR3 extends over 14 amino acids. DNA of the CDR3: TGTGCCAGCAGCTTCGACAGGGGGACGGACACCATATATTTT. It codes for CASSFDRGTDTIYF.

This chain uses TRBV3-1 (or the pseudogene TRBV3-2) with TRBJ2-1; the D gene is possibly TRBD2 (5 bases). This CDR3 spans 14 amino acids. CDR1 and CDR2 from the germline V gene are LGHDT and YNNKEL (reference sequence). Trimming stripped 0 bases from V and 8 bases from J, with 11 bases between. The CDR3 DNA sequence: TGTGCCAGCAGCCAAGATACGCGCGGGCATGAGCAGTTCTTC. This encodes CASSQDTRGHEQFF.

This rearrangement joins TRBV7-2 to TRBJ1-5; tentative D call: TRBD1 (6 bases). Trimming took off 3 bases at V and 7 bases at J, with 16 bases between the two ends. From germline, CDR1 is SGHTA and CDR2 FQGNSA. The CDR3 is 15 amino acids. CDR3 DNA sequence: TGTGCCAGCAGCTTTTTTGCAGGGGCGCCCCAGCCCCAGCATTTT. Encoded protein: CASSFFAGAPQPQHF.

This rearrangement joins TRBV2 to TRBJ2-2; the match to TRBD1 covers 8 bases. V trimming: 3 bases; J trimming: 7 bases; junction bases outside the gene matches: 7. The CDR3 runs 15 residues. Germline V gives CDR1 SNHLY, CDR2 FYNNEI. The DNA for the CDR3 is TGTGCCAGCAGTGAGGTCAGGGGGCGTGACGGGGAGCTGTTTTTT. Encoded protein: CASSEVRGRDGELFF.

This clone was seen a single time. The chain's CDR3 is CASSFSKPSYEQYF. Written as DNA, the CDR3 is TGCGCCAGCAGCTTTAGCAAGCCCTCCTACGAGCAGTACTTC. The rearrangement uses TRBV5-1 and TRBJ2-7; D not certain. Germline lookup yields CDR1 SGHRS and CDR2 YFSETQ. The CDR3 is 14 residues long. V lost 2 bases to trimming and J lost 0 bases, with 9 bases between them.

This chain connects TRBV2 to TRBJ2-5, with 8 bases identical to TRBD1. V shed 3 bases and J 4 bases; nucleotides not matched to a gene: 1. The CDR3 has 13 amino acids. CDR1 is SNHLY, CDR2 FYNNEI, per germline. CDR3 sequence reads: CASSDGTGETQYF. The CDR3 DNA sequence: TGTGCCAGCAGTGATGGGACAGGAGAGACCCAGTACTTC.

V and J are TRBV3-1 (or the pseudogene TRBV3-2) and TRBJ1-1; D is unclear. The CDR3 is made up of 14 amino acids. Germline CDR1 reads LGHDT; CDR2 reads YNNKEL (reference sequence). V was trimmed by 6 bases and J by 3 bases, leaving 14 bases between them. For the CDR3, the DNA is TGTGCCAGCAGTTATCCCACCCCAGACACTGAAGCTTTCTTT. As protein: CASSYPTPDTEAFF.

The chain recombines TRBV18 with TRBJ2-2, with 11 bases fitting TRBD2. CDR1 and CDR2 from the germline V gene are KGHSH and LQKENI. CDR3 length: 17 amino acids. V dropped 3 bases and J dropped 0; count of bases not matched to a gene: 3. In DNA, the CDR3 is TGTGCCAGCTCACCTACTAGCGGGGGTCCGAACACCGGGGAGCTGTTTTTT. Translating it yields CASSPTSGGPNTGELFF. The whole variable domain, remainder taken from reference TRBV18 and TRBJ2-2, is NAGVMQNPRHLVRRRGQEARLRCSPMKGHSHVYWYRQLPEEGLKFMVYLQKENIIDESGMPKERFSAEFPKEGPSILRIQQVVRGDSAAYFCASSPTSGGPNTGELFFGEGSRLTVL.

The CDR3 bases are TGCGCCAGCAGCCCCGACGGGTACTCTGGGGCCAACGTCCTGACTTTC. Translated: CASSPDGYSGANVLTF. The chain has TRBV5-1 and TRBJ2-6; D is unresolved. Per the germline V gene, CDR1 is SGHRS and CDR2 is YFSETQ. The CDR3 contains 16 residues. Trimming shortened V by 4 bases and J by 0 bases, and 11 bases separated the two germline ends.

The chain joins TRBV6-6 to TRBJ2-1; TRBD2 matches at 8 bases. Germline V gene data show CDR1 as MNHNY and CDR2 as SVGAGI (reference sequence). The CDR3 spans 15 residues. V lost 3 bases and J lost 2; bases outside the gene matches: 3. The CDR3 here is CASSYLAGTYNEQFF. CDR3 in DNA: TGTGCCAGCAGTTATCTAGCGGGCACCTACAATGAGCAGTTCTTC.

The rearrangement joins TRBV5-1 to TRBJ1-4, with 8 bases that match TRBD1. Trimming at V came to 2 bases and at J to 6 bases, leaving 3 bases not matched to a gene. Germline values: CDR1 SGHRS, CDR2 YFSETQ. The CDR3 has 14 residues. The CDR3 loop is CASSFDRGHEKLFF. The CDR3 bases are TGCGCCAGCAGCTTCGACAGGGGACATGAAAAACTGTTTTTT.

The gene calls are TRBV6-4 and TRBJ1-1; no clear D. The ends were cut back, 6 bases at V and 11 bases at J, with 7 bases in the middle. The V gene's germline CDR1 is MRHNA and CDR2 SNTAGT. The CDR3 spans 9 residues. As DNA, the CDR3 is TGTGCCAGCAGGGGCGATGCTTTCTTT. Translating it yields CASRGDAFF.

The chain links TRBV7-2 to TRBJ1-5, with D uncertain. This CDR3 is built from 15 residues. Germline CDR1 SGHTA, CDR2 FQGNSA. Trimming shortened V by 0 bases and J by 10 bases, and 16 bases separated the two germline ends. The CDR3 sequence: CASSLAHRNGKPQHF. CDR3 in DNA: TGTGCCAGCAGCTTAGCGCATCGTAACGGGAAACCCCAGCATTTT.

The V call is TRBV12-3 or TRBV12-4, the J call TRBJ1-1; D remains unclear. V dropped 7 bases and J dropped 6 bases, with 15 bases sitting between them. The CDR3 is made up of 13 amino acids. This CDR3 is CASTQFRESEAFF. DNA for the CDR3: TGTGCCAGCACCCAATTCCGGGAGTCTGAAGCTTTCTTT.

The rearrangement links TRBV7-2 to TRBJ1-2; 10 nucleotides line up with TRBD1. This CDR3 spans 15 amino acids. Germline assignment: CDR1 SGHTA and CDR2 FQGNSA. V lost 5 bases to trimming and J lost 4 bases; unmatched junction nucleotides: 7. CDR3 sequence (DNA): TGTGCCAGCAGCCCCTCGGGACAGGGGAGCTATGGCTACACCTTC. Amino acid sequence: CASSPSGQGSYGYTF.

The gene calls are TRBV25-1 and TRBJ2-5; 12 nucleotides agree with TRBD1. Germline assignment: CDR1 MGHDK and CDR2 SYGVNS. CDR3 length: 16 amino acids. V lost 5 bases to trimming and J lost 4 bases; unmatched junction nucleotides: 8. The CDR3, as DNA: TGTGCCAGCAGTCCCGGGACAGGGGGCTTTAGAGAGACCCAGTACTTC. Translation gives CASSPGTGGFRETQYF.

The chain has TRBV12-3 or TRBV12-4 and TRBJ2-1, with D possibly being TRBD1 (5 bases). The CDR3 has 12 residues. Trimming removed 1 base at V and 15 bases at J, with 13 bases between. CDR3 DNA sequence: TGTGCCAGCAGTTTAGGGGGCCAACCGCGGTTCTTC. Protein sequence: CASSLGGQPRFF.

This clone came up a few times. This chain connects TRBV19 to TRBJ2-3; 11 positions agree with TRBD2. CDR3 length: 16 amino acids. V gave up 4 bases and J gave up 4 bases; unmatched junction bases: 7. Germline values: CDR1 LNHDA, CDR2 SQIVND (reference sequence). CDR3 region: CASSKPSGGPPDTQYF. The DNA of the CDR3 is TGTGCCAGTAGTAAACCTAGCGGGGGGCCCCCAGATACGCAGTATTTT.

The chain combines TRBV2 with TRBJ2-1; D perhaps matches TRBD1 (6 bases). The germline V gene encodes CDR1 SNHLY and CDR2 FYNNEI. CDR3 length equals 16 residues. Trimming stripped 6 bases from V and 6 bases from J, with 21 bases between. The CDR3: CASRLTAGDGGNEQFF. The CDR3, as DNA: TGTGCCAGCAGATTGACCGCAGGGGACGGAGGCAATGAGCAGTTCTTC.

The rearrangement joins TRBV9 to TRBJ1-5, with D possibly being TRBD1 (5 bases). CDR1 is SGDLS and CDR2 is YYNGEE in the germline V gene. Trimming took 3 bases from V and 5 from J, leaving 12 bases between them. CDR3 size: 14 residues. The CDR3 loop reads CASSEDQGYQPQHF. The CDR3 DNA reads TGTGCCAGCAGCGAGGACCAGGGATATCAGCCCCAGCATTTT.